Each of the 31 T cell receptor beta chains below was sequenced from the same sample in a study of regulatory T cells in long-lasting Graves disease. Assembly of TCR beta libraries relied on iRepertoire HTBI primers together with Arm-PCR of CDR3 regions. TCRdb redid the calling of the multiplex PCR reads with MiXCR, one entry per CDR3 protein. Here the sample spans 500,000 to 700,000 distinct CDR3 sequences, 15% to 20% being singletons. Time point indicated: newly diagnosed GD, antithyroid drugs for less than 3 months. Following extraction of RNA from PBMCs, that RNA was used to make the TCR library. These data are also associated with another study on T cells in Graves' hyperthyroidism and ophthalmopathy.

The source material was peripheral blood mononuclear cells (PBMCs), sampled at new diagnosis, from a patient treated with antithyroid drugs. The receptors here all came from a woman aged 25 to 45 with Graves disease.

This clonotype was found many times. CDR3 coding DNA: TGTGCCAGCAGTGTGACGGGGTTACCTAACTATGGCTACACCTTC. It translates to CASSVTGLPNYGYTF. The chain has TRBV28 and TRBJ1-2; D not resolved. Germline CDR1 is MDHEN and CDR2 is SYDVKM. The CDR3 totals 15 residues. V lost 5 bases to trimming and J lost 0 bases, with 13 bases between them.

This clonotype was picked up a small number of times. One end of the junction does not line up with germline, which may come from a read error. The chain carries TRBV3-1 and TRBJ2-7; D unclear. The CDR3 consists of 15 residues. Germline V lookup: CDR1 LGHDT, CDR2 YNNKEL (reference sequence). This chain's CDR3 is CASRQETRRLDEQYF. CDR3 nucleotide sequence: TGTGCCAGCCGCCAAGAAACCAGGCGTCTGGACGAGCAGTACTTC.

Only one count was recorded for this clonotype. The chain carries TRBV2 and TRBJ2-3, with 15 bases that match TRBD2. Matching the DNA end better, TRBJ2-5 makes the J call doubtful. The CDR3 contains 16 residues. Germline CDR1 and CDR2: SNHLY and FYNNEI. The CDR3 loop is CASFGLAGGRGETQYF. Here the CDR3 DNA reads TGTGCCAGCTTCGGACTAGCGGGGGGGAGGGGGGAGACCCAGTACTTC.

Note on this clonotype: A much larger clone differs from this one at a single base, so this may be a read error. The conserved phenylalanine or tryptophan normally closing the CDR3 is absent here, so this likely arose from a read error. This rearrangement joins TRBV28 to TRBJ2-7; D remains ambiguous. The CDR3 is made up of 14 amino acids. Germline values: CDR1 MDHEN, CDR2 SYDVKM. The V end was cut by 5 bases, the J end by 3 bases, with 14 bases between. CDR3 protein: CASSPAPPGYEQYS. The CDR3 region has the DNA TGTGCCAGCAGTCCCGCGCCGCCGGGCTACGAGCAGTACTCC.

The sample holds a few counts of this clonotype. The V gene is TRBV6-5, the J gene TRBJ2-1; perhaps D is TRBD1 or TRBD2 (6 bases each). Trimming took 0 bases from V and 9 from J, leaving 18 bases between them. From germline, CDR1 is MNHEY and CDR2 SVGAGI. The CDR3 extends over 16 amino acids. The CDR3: CASSYSRGDLGPEQFF. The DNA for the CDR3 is TGTGCCAGCAGTTACTCGAGGGGGGACCTCGGGCCTGAGCAGTTCTTC.

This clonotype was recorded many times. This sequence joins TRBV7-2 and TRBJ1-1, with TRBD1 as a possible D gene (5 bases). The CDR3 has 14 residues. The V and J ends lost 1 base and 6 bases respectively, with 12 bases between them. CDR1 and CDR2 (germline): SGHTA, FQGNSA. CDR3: CASSLGQGRAEAFF. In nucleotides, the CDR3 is TGTGCCAGCAGCTTAGGTCAGGGTCGAGCTGAAGCTTTCTTT.

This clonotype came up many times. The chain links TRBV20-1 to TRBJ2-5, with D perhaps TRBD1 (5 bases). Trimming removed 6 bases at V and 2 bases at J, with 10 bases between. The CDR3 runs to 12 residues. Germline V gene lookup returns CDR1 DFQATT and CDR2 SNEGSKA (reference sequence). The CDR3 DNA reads TGCAGTGCCCCGAGACAGCAAGAGACCCAGTACTTC. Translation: CSAPRQQETQYF.

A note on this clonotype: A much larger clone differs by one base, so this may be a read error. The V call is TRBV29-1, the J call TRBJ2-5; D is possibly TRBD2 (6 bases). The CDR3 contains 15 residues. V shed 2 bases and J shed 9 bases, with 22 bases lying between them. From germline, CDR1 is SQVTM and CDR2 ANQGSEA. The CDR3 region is CSVEPITGSREAQYF. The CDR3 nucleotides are TGCAGCGTTGAACCTATCACGGGATCCAGGGAGGCCCAGTACTTC.

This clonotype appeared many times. The CDR3 region has the DNA TGTGCCAGCAGCCCCCTGGGCTCAGCGGTCGAGCAGTACTTC. Its translation: CASSPLGSAVEQYF. V and J are TRBV7-2 and TRBJ2-7; tentatively, D is TRBD2 (5 bases). This CDR3 has 14 amino acids. Trimming shortened V by 5 bases and J by 6 bases, and 17 bases separated the two germline ends. Per the germline V gene, CDR1 is SGHTA and CDR2 is FQGNSA.

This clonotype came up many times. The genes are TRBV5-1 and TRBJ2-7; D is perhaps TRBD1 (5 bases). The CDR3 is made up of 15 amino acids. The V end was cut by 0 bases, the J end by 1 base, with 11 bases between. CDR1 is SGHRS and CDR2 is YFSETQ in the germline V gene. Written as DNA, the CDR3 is TGCGCCAGCAGCTTGGATCAGGGTAGGTCCTACGAGCAGTACTTC. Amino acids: CASSLDQGRSYEQYF.

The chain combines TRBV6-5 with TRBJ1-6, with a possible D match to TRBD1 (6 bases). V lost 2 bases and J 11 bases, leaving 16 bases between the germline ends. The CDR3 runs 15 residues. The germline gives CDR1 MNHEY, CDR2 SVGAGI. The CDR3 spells CASSYGQLIPAPLHF. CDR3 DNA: TGTGCCAGCAGTTACGGACAGCTAATTCCGGCACCCCTCCACTTT.

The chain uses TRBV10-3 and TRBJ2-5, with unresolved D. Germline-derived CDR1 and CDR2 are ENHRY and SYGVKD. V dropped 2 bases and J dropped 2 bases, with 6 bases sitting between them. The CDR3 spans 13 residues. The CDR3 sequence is CAISEGRQETQYF. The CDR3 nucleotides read TGTGCCATCAGTGAGGGCAGACAAGAGACCCAGTACTTC.

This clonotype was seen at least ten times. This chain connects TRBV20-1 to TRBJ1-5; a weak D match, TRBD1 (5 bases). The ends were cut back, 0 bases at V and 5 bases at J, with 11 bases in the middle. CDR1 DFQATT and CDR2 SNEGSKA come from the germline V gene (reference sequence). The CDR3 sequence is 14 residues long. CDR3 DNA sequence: TGCAGTGCTAGAGATGTGGAAGGGGATCAGCCCCAGCATTTT. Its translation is CSARDVEGDQPQHF.

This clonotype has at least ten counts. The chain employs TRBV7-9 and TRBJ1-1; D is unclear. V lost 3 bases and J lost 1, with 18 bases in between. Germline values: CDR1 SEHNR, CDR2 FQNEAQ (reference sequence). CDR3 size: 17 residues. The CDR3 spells CASSFYGLGLGNTEAFF. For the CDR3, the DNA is TGTGCCAGCAGCTTTTACGGCCTAGGGCTGGGGAACACTGAAGCTTTCTTT.

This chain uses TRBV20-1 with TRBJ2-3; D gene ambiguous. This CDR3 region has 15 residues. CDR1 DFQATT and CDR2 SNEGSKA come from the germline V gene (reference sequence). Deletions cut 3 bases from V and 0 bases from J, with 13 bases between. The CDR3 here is CSASPLGESTDTQYF. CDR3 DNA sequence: TGCAGTGCTAGCCCGCTCGGTGAAAGCACAGATACGCAGTATTTT.

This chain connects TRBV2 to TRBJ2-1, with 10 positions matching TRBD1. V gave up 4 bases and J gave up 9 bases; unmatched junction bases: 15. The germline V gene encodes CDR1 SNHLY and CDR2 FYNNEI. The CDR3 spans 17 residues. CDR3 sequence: CASSALKGQGPWVEQFF. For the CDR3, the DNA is TGTGCCAGCAGTGCGTTAAAGGGACAGGGGCCGTGGGTTGAGCAGTTCTTC. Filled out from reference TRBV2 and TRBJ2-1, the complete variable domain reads EPEVTQTPSHQVTQMGQEVILRCVPISNHLYFYWYRQILGQKVEFLVSFYNNEISEKSEIFDDQFSVERPDGSNFTLKIRSTKLEDSAMYFCASSALKGQGPWVEQFFGPGTRLTVL.

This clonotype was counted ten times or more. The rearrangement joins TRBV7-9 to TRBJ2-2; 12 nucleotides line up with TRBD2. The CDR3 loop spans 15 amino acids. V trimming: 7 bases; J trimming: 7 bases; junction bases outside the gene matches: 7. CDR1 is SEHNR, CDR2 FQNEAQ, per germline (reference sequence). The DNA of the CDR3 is TGTGCCAGCAAGACGACTAGCGGGAGCGGCGGGGAGCTGTTTTTT. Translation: CASKTTSGSGGELFF.

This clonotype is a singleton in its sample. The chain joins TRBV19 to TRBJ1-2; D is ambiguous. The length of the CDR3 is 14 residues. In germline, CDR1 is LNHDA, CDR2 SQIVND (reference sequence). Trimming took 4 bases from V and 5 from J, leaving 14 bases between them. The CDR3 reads CASSSPGTTYGYTF. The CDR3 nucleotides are TGTGCCAGTAGTAGCCCTGGTACGACGTATGGCTACACCTTC.

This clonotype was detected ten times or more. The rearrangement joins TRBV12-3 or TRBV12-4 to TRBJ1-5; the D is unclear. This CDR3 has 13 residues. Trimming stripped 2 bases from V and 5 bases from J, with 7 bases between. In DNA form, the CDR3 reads TGTGCCAGCAGTTTAAACTTACATCAGCCCCAGCATTTT. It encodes CASSLNLHQPQHF.

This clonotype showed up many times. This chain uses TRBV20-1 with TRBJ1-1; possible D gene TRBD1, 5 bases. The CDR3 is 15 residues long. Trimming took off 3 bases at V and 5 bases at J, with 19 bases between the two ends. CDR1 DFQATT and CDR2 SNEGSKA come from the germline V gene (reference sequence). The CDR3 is CSARKPGRLGTEAFF. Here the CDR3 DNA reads TGCAGTGCTAGGAAACCGGGACGGCTGGGAACTGAAGCTTTCTTT.

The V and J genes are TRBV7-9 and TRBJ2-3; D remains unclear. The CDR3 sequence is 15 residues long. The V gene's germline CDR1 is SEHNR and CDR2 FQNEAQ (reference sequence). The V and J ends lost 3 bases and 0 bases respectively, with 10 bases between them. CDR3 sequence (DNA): TGTGCCAGCAGCTTCTGGGGAACTAGCACAGATACGCAGTATTTT. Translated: CASSFWGTSTDTQYF.

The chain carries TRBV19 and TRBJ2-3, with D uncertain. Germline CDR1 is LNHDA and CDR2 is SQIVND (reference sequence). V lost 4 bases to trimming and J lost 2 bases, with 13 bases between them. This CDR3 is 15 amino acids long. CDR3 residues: CASSTYEDPTDTQYF. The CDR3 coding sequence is TGTGCCAGTAGTACCTATGAGGACCCCACAGATACGCAGTATTTT. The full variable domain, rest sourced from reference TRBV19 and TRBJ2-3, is DGGITQSPKYLFRKEGQNVTLSCEQNLNHDAMYWYRQDPGQGLRLIYYSQIVNDFQKGDIAEGYSVSREKKESFPLTVTSAQKNPTAFYLCASSTYEDPTDTQYFGPGTRLTVL.

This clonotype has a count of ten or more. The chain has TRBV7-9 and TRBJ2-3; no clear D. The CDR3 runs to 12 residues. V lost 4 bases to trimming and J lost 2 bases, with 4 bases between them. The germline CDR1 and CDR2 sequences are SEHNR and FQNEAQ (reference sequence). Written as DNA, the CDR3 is TGTGCCAGCAGCTCGGTCACAGATACGCAGTATTTT. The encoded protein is CASSSVTDTQYF.

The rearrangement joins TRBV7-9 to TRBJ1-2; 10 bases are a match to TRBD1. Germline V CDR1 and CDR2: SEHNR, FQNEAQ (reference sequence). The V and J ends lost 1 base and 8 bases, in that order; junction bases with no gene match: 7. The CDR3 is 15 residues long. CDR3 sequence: CASSLGGTGVGGYTF. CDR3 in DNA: TGTGCCAGCAGCTTAGGAGGGACAGGGGTTGGCGGCTACACCTTC.

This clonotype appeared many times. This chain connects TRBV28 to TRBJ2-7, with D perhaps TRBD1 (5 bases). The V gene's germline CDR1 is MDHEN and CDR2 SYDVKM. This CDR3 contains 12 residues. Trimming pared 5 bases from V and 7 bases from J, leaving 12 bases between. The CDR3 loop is CASSTGRWEQYF. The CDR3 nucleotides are TGTGCCAGCAGTACAGGACGGTGGGAGCAGTACTTC.

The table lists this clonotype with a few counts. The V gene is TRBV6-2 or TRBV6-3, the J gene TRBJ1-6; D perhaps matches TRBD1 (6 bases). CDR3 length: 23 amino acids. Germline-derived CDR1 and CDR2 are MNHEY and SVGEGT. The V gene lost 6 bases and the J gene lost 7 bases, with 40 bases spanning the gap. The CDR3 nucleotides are TGTGCCAGCAGCAAGATACAGGGTTTGGTCCTAAAGGGCGGTCGGATTGAAAATTCACCCCTCCACTTT. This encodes CASSKIQGLVLKGGRIENSPLHF.

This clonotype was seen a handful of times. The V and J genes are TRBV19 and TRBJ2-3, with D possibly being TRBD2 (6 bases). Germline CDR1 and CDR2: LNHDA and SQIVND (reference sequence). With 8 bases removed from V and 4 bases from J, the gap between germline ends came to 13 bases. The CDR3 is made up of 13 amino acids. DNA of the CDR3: TGTGCCAGTCGGGTAGCGGCCTCAGATACGCAGTATTTT. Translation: CASRVAASDTQYF.

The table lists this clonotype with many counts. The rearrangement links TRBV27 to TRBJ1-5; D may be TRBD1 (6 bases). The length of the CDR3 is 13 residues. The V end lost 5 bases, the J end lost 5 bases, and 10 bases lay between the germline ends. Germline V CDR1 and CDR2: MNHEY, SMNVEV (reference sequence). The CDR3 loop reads CASSRGVYQPQHF. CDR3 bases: TGTGCCAGCAGTAGGGGGGTCTATCAGCCCCAGCATTTT.

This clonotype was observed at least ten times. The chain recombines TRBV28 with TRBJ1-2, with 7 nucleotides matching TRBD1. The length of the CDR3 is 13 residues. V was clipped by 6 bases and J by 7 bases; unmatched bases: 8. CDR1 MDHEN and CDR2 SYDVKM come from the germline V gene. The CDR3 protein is CASSLDRVPGYTF. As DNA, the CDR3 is TGTGCCAGCAGCCTTGACAGGGTGCCTGGCTACACCTTC.

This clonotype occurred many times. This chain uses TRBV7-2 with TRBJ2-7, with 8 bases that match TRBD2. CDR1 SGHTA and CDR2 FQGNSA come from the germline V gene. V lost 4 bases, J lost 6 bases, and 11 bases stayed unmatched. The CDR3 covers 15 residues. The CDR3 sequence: CASSSPAGASLEQYF. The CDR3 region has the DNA TGTGCCAGCAGCTCCCCAGCGGGAGCGTCGCTCGAGCAGTACTTC. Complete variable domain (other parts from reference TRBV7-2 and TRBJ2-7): GAGVSQSPSNKVTEKGKDVELRCDPISGHTALYWYRQSLGQGLEFLIYFQGNSAPDKSGLPSDRFSAERTGGSVSTLTIQRTQQEDSAVYLCASSSPAGASLEQYFGPGTRLTVT.

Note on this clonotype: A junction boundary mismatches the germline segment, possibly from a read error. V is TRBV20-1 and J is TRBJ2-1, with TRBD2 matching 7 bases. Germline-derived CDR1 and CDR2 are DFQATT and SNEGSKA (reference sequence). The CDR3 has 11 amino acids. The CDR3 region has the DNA TGCAGTGCTAGAGATTGGAGCGGGACCGGCTTC. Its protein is CSARDWSGTGF.